This TCR beta chain was found in a study of Ad26.COV2.S vaccination and SARS-CoV-2 variants. Overall study context: The authors gave Ad26.COV2.S intramuscularly, either once or twice 56 days apart.

Findings of the study overall: Similar non-spike TCR breadth was observed in recipients of vaccine and of placebo. The study found higher spike-specific TCR breadth in vaccine than placebo recipients.

Profiled with immunoSEQ multiplex PCR; TCRdb holds only in-frame clones, not every one. This table has 250,000 to 300,000 clones, more than 75% appearing once. The sample's treatment: around 19 received Ad26.COV2.S at low or high dose, single or two shots; about 5 received placebo; per-sample allocation not given. Following the first vaccine or placebo injection, samples were taken on day 63. Vaccine was an Ad26 vector expressing Wuhan-strain SARS-CoV-2 spike. CDR3 length: 17 amino acids. Germline V lookup: CDR1 SGHVS, CDR2 FNYEAQ. The germline V and J ends were trimmed by 5 bases and 0 bases, with 17 bases remaining between them. This clone showed up just a few times. The antigen is undetermined.

The source material was peripheral blood, sampled in a trial of Ad26.COV2.S vaccine versus placebo. The clonotype originates from a person aged 18-60 years who received the Ad26.COV2.S COVID-19 vaccine or a placebo. J is TRBJ1-5 and V is TRBV7-6; the D gene is possibly TRBD1 (5 bases). CDR3: CASSLGVGGISNQPQHF. DNA of the CDR3: TGTGCCAGCAGCCTTGGAGTCGGGGGGATTAGCAATCAGCCCCAGCATTTT.